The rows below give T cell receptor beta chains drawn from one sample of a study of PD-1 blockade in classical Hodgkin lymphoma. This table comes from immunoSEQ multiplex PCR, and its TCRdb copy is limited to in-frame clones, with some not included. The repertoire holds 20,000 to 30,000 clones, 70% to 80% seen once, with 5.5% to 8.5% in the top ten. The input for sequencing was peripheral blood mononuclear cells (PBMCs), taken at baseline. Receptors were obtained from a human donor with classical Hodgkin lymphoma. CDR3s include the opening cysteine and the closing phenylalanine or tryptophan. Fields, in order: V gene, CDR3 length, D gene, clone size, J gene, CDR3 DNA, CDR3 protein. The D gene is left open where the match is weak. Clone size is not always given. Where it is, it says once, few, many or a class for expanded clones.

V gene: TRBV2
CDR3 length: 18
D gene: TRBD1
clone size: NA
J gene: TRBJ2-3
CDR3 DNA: TGTGCCAGCAGTGAAGTGGTACGCCGGTGGGACAGGACAGATACGCAGTATTTT
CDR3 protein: CASSEVVRRWDRTDTQYF

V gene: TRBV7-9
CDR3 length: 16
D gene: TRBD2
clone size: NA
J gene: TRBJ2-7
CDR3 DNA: TGTGCCAGCAGCTTAGGGACTAGCGGGGTATCCTACGAGCAGTACTTC
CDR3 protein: CASSLGTSGVSYEQYF

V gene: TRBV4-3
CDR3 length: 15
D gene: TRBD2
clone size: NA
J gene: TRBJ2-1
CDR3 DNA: TGCGCCAGCAGCCTGGGACTAGCGGGGGTCAATGAGCAGTTCTTC
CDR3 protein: CASSLGLAGVNEQFF

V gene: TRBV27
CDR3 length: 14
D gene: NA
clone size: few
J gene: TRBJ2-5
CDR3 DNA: TGTGCCAGCAACCGGCAGGGAAATCGAGAGACCCAGTACTTC
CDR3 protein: CASNRQGNRETQYF

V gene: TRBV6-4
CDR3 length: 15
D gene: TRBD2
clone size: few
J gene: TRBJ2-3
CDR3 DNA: TGTGCCAGCAGCGCTAGCGGGGGGGCCGTAGATACGCAGTATTTT
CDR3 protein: CASSASGGAVDTQYF

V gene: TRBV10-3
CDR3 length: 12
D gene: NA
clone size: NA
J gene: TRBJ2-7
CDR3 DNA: TGTGCCATCAGTGGCGAGGGGTACGAGCAGTACTTC
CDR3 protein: CAISGEGYEQYF

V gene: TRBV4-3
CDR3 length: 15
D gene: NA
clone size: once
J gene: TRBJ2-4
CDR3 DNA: TGCGCCAGCAGCCAAGAATGGGGGTCCAAAAACATTCAGTACTTC
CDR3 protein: CASSQEWGSKNIQYF

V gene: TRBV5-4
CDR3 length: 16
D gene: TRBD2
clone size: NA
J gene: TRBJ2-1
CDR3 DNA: TGTGCCAGCAGCTTGGGTGGACTAGCGGGGGGGAATGAGCAGTTCTTC
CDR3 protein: CASSLGGLAGGNEQFF

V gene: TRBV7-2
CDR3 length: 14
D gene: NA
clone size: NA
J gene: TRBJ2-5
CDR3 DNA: TGTGCCAGCAGCTTAGGTGCGGAACAAGAGACCCAGTACTTC
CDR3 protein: CASSLGAEQETQYF

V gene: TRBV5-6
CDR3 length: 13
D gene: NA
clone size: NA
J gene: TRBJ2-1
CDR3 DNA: TGTGCCAGCAGCTCCCTTACTAACAATGAGCAGTTCTTC
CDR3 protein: CASSSLTNNEQFF

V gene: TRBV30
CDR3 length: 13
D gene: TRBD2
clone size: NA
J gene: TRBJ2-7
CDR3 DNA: TGTGCCTGGAGTATAGGGAGGGCCTACGAGCAGTACTTC
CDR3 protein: CAWSIGRAYEQYF

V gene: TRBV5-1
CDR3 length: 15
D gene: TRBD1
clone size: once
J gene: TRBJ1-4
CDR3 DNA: TGCGCCAGCAGCCGAGAGGGACAGGGGTATGAAAAACTGTTTTTT
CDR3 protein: CASSREGQGYEKLFF

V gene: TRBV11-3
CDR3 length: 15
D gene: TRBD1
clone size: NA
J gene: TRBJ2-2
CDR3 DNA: TGTGCCAGCAGCGGGGGGACAGGTTCGGCCGGGGAGCTGTTTTTT
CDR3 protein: CASSGGTGSAGELFF

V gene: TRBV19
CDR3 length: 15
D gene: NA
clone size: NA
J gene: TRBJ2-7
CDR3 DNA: TGTGCCAGTAGTAACGGGATGTGGGGTACATACGAGCAGTACTTC
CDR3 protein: CASSNGMWGTYEQYF

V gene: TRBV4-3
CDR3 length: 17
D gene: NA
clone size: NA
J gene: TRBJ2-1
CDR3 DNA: TGCGCCAGCAGCCAAGATACGGGGACGTTTACCTACAATGAGCAGTTCTTC
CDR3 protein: CASSQDTGTFTYNEQFF

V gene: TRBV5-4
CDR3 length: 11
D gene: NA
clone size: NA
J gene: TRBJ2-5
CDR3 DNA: TGTGCCAGCAGCTGGAAGGAGACCCAGTACTTC
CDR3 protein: CASSWKETQYF

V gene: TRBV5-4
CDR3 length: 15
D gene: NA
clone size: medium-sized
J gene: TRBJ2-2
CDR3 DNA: TGTGCCAGCAGCCCACAAGGTACTAACACCGGGGAGCTGTTTTTT
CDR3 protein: CASSPQGTNTGELFF

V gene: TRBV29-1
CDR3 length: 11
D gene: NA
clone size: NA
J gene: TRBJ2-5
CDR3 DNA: TGCAGCGTTGTAGGCGGGGAGACCCAGTACTTC
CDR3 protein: CSVVGGETQYF

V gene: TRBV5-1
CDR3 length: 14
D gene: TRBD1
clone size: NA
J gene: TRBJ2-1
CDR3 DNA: TGCGCCAGCAGCGACAGGGGGCAAGGGAATGAGCAGTTCTTC
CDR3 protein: CASSDRGQGNEQFF

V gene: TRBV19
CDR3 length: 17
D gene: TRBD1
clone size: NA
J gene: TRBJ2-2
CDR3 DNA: TGTGCCAGTACCTCCCCGACAGGGCTGCCGAACACCGGGGAGCTGTTTTTT
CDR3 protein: CASTSPTGLPNTGELFF

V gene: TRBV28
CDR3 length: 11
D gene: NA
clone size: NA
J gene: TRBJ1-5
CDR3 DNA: TGTGCCACCTCCGGTAATCAGCCCCAGCATTTT
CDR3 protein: CATSGNQPQHF

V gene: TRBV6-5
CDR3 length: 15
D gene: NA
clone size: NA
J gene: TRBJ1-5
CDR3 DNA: TGTGCCAGCAGATTCGACAGAGATAGCAATCAGCCCCAGCATTTT
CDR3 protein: CASRFDRDSNQPQHF

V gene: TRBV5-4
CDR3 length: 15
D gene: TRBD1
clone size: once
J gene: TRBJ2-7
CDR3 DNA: TGTGCCAGCAGCTTACCGGGACAGGGTTTCCACGAGCAGTACTTC
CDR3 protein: CASSLPGQGFHEQYF

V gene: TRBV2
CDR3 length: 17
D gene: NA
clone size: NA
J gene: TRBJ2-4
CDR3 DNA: TGTGCCAGCCTCTCCCAATCAGGTTCCACAACCAAAAACATTCAGTACTTC
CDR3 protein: CASLSQSGSTTKNIQYF

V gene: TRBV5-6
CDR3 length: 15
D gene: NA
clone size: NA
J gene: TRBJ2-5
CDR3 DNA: TGTGCCAGCACCCTACAAAGGGGATCTCAAGAGACCCAGTACTTC
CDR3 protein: CASTLQRGSQETQYF

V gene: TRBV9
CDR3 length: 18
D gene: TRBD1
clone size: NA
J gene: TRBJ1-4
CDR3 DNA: TGTGCCAGCAGCGTAGGGCCGGGACAGGGGGGTTCGAATGAAAAACTGTTTTTT
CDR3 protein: CASSVGPGQGGSNEKLFF

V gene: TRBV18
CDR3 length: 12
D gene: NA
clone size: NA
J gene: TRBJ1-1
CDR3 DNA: TGTGCCAGCTCACCCCTGGACGTTGAAGCTTTCTTT
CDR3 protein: CASSPLDVEAFF

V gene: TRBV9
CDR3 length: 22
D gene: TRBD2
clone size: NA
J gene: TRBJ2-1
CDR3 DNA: TGTGCCAGCAGCGCCGTGGGTACCCCGAGAGGGACTAGCGGGGGGGCGAGGAATGAGCAGTTCTTC
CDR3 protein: CASSAVGTPRGTSGGARNEQFF

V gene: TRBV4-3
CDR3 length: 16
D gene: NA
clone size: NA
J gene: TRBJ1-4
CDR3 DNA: TGCGCCAGCAGCCAAGACGGCGGACAGAGTAATGAAAAACTGTTTTTT
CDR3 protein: CASSQDGGQSNEKLFF

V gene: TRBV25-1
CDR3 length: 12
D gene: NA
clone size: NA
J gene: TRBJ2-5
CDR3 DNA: TGTGCCAGCAGTGAAGGCCAAGAGACCCAGTACTTC
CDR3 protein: CASSEGQETQYF

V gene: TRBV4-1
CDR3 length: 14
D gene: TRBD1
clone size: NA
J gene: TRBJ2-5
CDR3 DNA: TGCGCCAGCAGCCAAGCAGACAGGGAAGAGACCCAGTACTTC
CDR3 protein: CASSQADREETQYF

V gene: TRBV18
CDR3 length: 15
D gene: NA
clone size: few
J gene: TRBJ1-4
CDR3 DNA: TGTGCCAGCTCTCCGGACGGTACAACTAATGAAAAACTGTTTTTT
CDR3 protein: CASSPDGTTNEKLFF

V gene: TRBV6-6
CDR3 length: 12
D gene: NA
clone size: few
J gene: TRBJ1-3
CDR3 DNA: TGTGCCAGCAGCCGACCCCGAAACACCATATATTTT
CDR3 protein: CASSRPRNTIYF

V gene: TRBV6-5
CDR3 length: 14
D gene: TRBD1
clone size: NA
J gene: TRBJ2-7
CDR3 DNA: TGTGCCAGCAGTACCGACAGGGGACCTTACGAGCAGTACTTC
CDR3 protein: CASSTDRGPYEQYF

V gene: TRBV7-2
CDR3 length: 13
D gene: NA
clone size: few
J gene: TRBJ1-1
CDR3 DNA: TGTGCCAGCAGCTCCCAGGGTAGGACTGAAGCTTTCTTT
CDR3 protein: CASSSQGRTEAFF

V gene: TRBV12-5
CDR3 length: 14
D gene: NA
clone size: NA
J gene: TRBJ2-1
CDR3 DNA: TGTGCTAGTGGTCGGGACACCAGGGTGGGTGAGCAGTTCTTC
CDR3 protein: CASGRDTRVGEQFF

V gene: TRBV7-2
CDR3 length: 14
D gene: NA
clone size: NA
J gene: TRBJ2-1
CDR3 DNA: TGTGCCAGCAGCTTAGGGGCAGCAATCAATGAGCAGTTCTTC
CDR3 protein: CASSLGAAINEQFF

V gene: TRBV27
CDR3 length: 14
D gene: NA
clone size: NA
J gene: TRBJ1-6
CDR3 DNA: TGTGCCAGCAGTTTGAACAGGCAGAATTCACCCCTCCACTTT
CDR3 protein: CASSLNRQNSPLHF

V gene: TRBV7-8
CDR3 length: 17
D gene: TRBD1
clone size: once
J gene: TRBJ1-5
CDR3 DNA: TGTGCCAGCAGCTTAGCGTCGAGGGGGCAGAGCAATCAGCCCCAGCATTTT
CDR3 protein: CASSLASRGQSNQPQHF

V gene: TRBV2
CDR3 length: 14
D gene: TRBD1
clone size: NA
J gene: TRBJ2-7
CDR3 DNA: TGTGCCAGCACCCGGGACAGGGGCCCCTACGAGCAGTACTTC
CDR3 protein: CASTRDRGPYEQYF